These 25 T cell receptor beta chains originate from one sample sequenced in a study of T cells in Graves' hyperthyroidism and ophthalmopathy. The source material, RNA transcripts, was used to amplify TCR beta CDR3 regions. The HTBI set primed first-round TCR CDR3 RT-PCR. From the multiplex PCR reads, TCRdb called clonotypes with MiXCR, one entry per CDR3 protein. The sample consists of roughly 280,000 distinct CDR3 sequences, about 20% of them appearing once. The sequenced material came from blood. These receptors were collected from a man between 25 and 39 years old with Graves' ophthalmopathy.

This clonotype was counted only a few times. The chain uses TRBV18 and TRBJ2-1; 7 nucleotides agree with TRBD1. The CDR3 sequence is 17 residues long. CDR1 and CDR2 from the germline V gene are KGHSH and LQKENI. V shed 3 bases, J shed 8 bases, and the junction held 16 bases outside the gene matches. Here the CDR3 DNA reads TGTGCCAGCTCACCCTACAGGGGTGGACAAAATATCGATGAGCAGTTCTTC. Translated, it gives CASSPYRGGQNIDEQFF. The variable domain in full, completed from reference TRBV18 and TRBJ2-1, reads NAGVMQNPRHLVRRRGQEARLRCSPMKGHSHVYWYRQLPEEGLKFMVYLQKENIIDESGMPKERFSAEFPKEGPSILRIQQVVRGDSAAYFCASSPYRGGQNIDEQFFGPGTRLTVL.

The CDR3, as DNA: TGTGCCAGCAGTGAATCCTCCCGACCGAACCCTACGCAGTATTTT. Its protein product is CASSESSRPNPTQYF. The chain is built from TRBV25-1 and TRBJ2-3; D not resolved. Germline V gives CDR1 MGHDK, CDR2 SYGVNS. Trimming removed 1 base from V and 8 bases from J, with 16 bases in between. The CDR3 covers 15 residues. Variable domain in full (rest from reference TRBV25-1 and TRBJ2-3): EADIYQTPRYLVIGTGKKITLECSQTMGHDKMYWYQQDPGMELHLIHYSYGVNSTEKGDLSSESTVSRIRTEHFPLTLESARPSHTSQYLCASSESSRPNPTQYFGPGTRLTVL.

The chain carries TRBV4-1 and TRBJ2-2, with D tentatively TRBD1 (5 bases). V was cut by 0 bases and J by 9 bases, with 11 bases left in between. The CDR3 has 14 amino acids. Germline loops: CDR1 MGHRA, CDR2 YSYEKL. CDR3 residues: CASSQENRGWELFF. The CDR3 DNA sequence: TGCGCCAGCAGCCAAGAGAATAGGGGCTGGGAGCTGTTTTTT.

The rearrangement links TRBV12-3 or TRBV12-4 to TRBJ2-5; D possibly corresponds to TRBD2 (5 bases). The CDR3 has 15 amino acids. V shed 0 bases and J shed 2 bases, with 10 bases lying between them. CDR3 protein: CASSLAGVRQETQYF. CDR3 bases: TGTGCCAGCAGTTTAGCGGGAGTGAGGCAAGAGACCCAGTACTTC.

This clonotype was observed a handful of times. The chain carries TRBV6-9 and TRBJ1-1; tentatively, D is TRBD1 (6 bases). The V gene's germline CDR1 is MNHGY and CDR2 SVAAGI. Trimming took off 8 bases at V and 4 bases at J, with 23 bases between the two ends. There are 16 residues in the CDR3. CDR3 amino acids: CASSRAGGAGGTEAFF. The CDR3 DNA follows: TGTGCCAGCTCCCGGGCCGGGGGCGCGGGGGGCACTGAAGCTTTCTTT.

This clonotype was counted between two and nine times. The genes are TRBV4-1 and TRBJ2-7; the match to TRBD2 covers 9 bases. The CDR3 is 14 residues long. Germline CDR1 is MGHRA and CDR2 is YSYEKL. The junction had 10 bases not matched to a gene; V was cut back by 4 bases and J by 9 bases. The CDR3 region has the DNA TGCGCCAGCAGCCCGGGACTAGCTAACCTTGGGCAGTACTTC. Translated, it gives CASSPGLANLGQYF.

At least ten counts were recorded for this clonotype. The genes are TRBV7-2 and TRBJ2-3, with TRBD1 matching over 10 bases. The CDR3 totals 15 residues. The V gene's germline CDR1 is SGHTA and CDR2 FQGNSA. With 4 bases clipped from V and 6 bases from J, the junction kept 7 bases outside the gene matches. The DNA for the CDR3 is TGTGCCAGCAGCTCCGACAGGGGGCGGTCGGATACGCAGTATTTT. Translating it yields CASSSDRGRSDTQYF.

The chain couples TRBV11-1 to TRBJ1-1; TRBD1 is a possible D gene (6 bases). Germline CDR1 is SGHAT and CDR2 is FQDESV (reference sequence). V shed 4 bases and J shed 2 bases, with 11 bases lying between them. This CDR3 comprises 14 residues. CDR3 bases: TGTGCCAGCAGCTCATGGACAGCCAACACTGAAGCTTTCTTT. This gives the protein CASSSWTANTEAFF.

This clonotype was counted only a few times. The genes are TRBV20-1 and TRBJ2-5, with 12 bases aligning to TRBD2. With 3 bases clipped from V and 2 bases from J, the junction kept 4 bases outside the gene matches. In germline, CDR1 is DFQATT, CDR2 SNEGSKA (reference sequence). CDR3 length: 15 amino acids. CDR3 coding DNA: TGCAGTGCTAGCGGGCTAGCGGGAGGGCAAGAGACCCAGTACTTC. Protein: CSASGLAGGQETQYF.

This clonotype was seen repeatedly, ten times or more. The CDR3 coding sequence is TGTGCCAGCAGTTGGACGTTGAGCTCCTACGAGCAGTACTTC. This encodes CASSWTLSSYEQYF. The rearrangement uses TRBV6-1 and TRBJ2-7; D is unresolved. CDR1 and CDR2 from the germline V gene are MNHNS and SASEGT. The CDR3 contains 14 residues. Trimming removed 5 bases from V and 0 bases from J, with 11 bases in between.

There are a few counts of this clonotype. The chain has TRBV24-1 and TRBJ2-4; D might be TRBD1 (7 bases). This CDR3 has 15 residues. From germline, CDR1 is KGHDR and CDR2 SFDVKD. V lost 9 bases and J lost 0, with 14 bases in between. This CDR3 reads CATPGGQLAKNIQYF. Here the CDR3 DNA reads TGTGCCACCCCCGGGGGACAGCTAGCCAAAAACATTCAGTACTTC.

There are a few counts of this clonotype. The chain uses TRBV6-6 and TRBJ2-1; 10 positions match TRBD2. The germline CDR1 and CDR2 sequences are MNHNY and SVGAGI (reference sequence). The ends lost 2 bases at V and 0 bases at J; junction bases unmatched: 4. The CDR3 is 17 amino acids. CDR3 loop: CASSYGSSGSSYNEQFF. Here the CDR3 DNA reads TGTGCCAGCAGTTACGGGTCTAGCGGGAGCTCCTACAATGAGCAGTTCTTC.

CDR3 loop: CASRRTSGSYEQYF. The CDR3 DNA reads TGTGCCAGCAGACGCACTAGCGGGAGTTACGAGCAGTACTTC. This chain connects TRBV6-1 to TRBJ2-7, with TRBD2 identical over 11 bases. Germline V gene lookup returns CDR1 MNHNS and CDR2 SASEGT. Trimming cost V 6 bases and J 4 bases; bases outside gene matches: 5. The length of the CDR3 is 14 residues.

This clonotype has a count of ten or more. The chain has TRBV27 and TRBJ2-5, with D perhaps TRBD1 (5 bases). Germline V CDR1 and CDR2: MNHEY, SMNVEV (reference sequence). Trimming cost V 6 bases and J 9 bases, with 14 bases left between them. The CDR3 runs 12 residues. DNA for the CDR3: TGTGCCAGCAGACGGAACCCAGGGTCCCAGTACTTC. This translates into CASRRNPGSQYF.

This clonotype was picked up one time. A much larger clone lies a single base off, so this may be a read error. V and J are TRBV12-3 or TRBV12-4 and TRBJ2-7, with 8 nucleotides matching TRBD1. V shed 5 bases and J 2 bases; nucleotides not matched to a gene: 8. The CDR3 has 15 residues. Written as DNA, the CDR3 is TGTGCCAGCAGTCCCGACAGGGGTGGCGCCTACGAGCAGTACTTC. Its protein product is CASSPDRGGAYEQYF.

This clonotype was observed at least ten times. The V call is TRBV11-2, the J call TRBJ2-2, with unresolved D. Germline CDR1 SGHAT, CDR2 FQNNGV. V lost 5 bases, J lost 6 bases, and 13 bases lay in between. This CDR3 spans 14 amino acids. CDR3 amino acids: CASSAALGAGELFF. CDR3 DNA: TGTGCCAGCAGCGCAGCCTTAGGAGCCGGGGAGCTGTTTTTT.

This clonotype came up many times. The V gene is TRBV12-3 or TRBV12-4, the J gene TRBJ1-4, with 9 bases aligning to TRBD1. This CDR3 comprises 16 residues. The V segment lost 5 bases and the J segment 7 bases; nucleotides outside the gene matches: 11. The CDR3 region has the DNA TGTGCCAGCAGTACCACAACAGGGGGCTTCGGTGAAAAACTGTTTTTT. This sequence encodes CASSTTTGGFGEKLFF.

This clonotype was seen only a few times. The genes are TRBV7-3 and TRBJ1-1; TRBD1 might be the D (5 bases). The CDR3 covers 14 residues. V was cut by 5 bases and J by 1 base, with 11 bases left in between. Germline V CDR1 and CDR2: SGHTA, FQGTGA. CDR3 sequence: CASSPSGGNTEAFF. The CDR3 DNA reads TGTGCCAGCAGCCCCTCGGGGGGGAACACTGAAGCTTTCTTT.

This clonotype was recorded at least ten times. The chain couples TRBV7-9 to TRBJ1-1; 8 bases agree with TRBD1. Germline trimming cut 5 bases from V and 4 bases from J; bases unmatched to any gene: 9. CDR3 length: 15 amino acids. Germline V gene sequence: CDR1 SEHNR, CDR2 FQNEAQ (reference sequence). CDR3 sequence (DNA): TGTGCCAGCAGCGGCAGACAGGGGACAGGCACTGAAGCTTTCTTT. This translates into CASSGRQGTGTEAFF.

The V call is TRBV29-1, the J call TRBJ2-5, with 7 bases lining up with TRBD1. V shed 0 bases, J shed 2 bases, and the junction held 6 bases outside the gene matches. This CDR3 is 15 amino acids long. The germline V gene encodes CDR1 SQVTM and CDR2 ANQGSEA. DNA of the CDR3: TGCAGCGTTGAAGATGGCTTCAGGGGGCAAGAGACCCAGTACTTC. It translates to CSVEDGFRGQETQYF.

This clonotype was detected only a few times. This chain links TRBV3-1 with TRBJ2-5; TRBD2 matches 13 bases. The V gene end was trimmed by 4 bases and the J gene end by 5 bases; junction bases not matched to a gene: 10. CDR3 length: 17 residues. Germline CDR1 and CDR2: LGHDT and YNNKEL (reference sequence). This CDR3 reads CASSPGTGLAGDETQYF. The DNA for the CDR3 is TGTGCCAGCAGCCCCGGAACTGGACTAGCGGGAGATGAGACCCAGTACTTC.

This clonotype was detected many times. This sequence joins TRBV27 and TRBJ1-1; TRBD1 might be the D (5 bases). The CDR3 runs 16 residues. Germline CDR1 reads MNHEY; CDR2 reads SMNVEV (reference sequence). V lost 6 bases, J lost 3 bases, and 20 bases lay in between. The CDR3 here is CASRAQGRRRYTEAFF. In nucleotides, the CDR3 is TGTGCCAGCAGGGCGCAGGGTCGGAGACGGTACACTGAAGCTTTCTTT.

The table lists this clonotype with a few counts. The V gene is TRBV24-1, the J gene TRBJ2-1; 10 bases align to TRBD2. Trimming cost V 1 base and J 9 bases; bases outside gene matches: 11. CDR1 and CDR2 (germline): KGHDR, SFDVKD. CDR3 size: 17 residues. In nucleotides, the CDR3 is TGTGCCACCAGTGATTTAGAGACAGCGGGAGGGCCCCCTGAGCAGTTCTTC. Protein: CATSDLETAGGPPEQFF.

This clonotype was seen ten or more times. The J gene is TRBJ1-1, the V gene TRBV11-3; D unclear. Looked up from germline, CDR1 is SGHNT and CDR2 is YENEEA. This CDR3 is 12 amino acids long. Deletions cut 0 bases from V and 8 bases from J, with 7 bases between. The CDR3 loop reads CASSLERAEAFF. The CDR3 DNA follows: TGTGCCAGCAGCTTAGAGCGGGCAGAAGCTTTCTTT.

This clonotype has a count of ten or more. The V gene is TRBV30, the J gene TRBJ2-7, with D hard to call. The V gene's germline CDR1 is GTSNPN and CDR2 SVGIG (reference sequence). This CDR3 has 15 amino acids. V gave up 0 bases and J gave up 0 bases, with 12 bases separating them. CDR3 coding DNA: TGTGCCTGGAGTGTACCGCCAGTCATCTCCTACGAGCAGTACTTC. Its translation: CAWSVPPVISYEQYF.